A selection of T cell receptor beta chains follows, all from one sample in a study of vaccination effects on CD4 cells after COVID-19. These receptors lack a known antigen. Only in-frame clones appear in the TCRdb table, and some are missing; sequencing was by immunoSEQ multiplex PCR. The data hold roughly 60,000 clones, with under 85% observed a single time. Sequencing used CD4+ T cells from PBMCs cultured without peptide, obtained before COVID-19 vaccination. These TCRs come from a human donor who had a prior SARS-CoV-2 infection. The CDR3 runs from the conserved cysteine through the conserved F or W. The D gene is left open where the match is weak. Rows may omit the clone size; those that give it use once, few, many or a size class.

abundance | j_gene | len | d_gene | v_gene | CDR3aa | CDR3nt
- | TRBJ1-2 | 17 | - | TRBV4-2 | CASSQVTYIGGSYGYTF | TGTGCCAGCAGCCAAGTAACATATATAGGGGGGTCATATGGCTACACCTTC
- | TRBJ2-5 | 14 | - | TRBV5-1 | CASSLEGSQETQYF | TGCGCCAGCAGCCTTGAAGGTTCCCAAGAGACCCAGTACTTC
- | TRBJ2-7 | 13 | - | TRBV5-1 | CASKGSSSYEQYF | TGCGCCAGCAAAGGGTCGAGCTCCTACGAGCAGTACTTC
- | TRBJ1-5 | 17 | - | TRBV29-1 | CSDSFWEGQGAYQPQHF | TGCAGCGACTCATTCTGGGAGGGCCAGGGAGCATATCAGCCCCAGCATTTT
few | TRBJ1-1 | 14 | - | TRBV7-9 | CASSPIDSYTEAFF | TGTGCCAGCAGCCCAATCGACAGCTACACTGAAGCTTTCTTT
- | TRBJ1-2 | 15 | - | TRBV7-2 | CASSLTTVLQIGYTF | TGTGCCAGCAGCTTAACGACAGTCTTACAAATCGGCTACACCTTC
few | TRBJ2-7 | 12 | - | TRBV5-1 | CASSLEMGEQYF | TGCGCCAGCAGCTTGGAGATGGGCGAGCAGTACTTC
- | TRBJ2-4 | 14 | TRBD2 | TRBV11-2 | CASSRGVEGDIQYF | TGTGCCAGCAGCCGGGGGGTTGAAGGGGACATTCAGTACTTC
- | TRBJ2-3 | 11 | - | TRBV29-1 | CSVEGPGAQYF | TGCAGCGTTGAGGGGCCAGGGGCGCAGTATTTT
few | TRBJ1-1 | 16 | TRBD1 | TRBV7-9 | CASSGWTGGSGTEAFF | TGTGCCAGCAGCGGGTGGACAGGGGGCAGTGGGACTGAAGCTTTCTTT
- | TRBJ2-1 | 15 | - | TRBV13 | CASSLGGPVGNEQFF | TGTGCCAGCAGCCTCGGGGGGCCTGTGGGGAATGAGCAGTTCTTC
- | TRBJ1-6 | 17 | - | TRBV18 | CASSPGGDGAWNSPLHF | TGTGCCAGCTCACCAGGGGGGGACGGTGCGTGGAATTCACCCCTCCACTTT
few | TRBJ2-1 | 10 | - | TRBV7-9 | CASTLNEQFF | TGTGCCAGCACCTTGAATGAGCAGTTCTTC
- | TRBJ1-3 | 15 | - | TRBV9 | CASSVGGHSGNTIYF | TGTGCCAGCAGCGTCGGGGGGCACTCTGGAAACACCATATATTTT
few | TRBJ1-2 | 14 | - | TRBV7-2 | CASSLVGGFYGYTF | TGTGCCAGCAGCTTAGTCGGGGGGTTCTATGGCTACACCTTC